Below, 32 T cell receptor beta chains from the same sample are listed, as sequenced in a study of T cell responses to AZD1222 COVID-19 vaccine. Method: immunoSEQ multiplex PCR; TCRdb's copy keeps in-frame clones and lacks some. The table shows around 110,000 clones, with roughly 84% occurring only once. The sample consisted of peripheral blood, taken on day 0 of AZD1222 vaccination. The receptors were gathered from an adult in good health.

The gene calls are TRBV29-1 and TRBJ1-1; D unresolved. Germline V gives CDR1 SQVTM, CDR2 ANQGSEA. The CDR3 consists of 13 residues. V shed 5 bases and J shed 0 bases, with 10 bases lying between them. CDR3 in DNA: TGCAGCGTTTCAAGGACGGTGAACACTGAAGCTTTCTTT. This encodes CSVSRTVNTEAFF.

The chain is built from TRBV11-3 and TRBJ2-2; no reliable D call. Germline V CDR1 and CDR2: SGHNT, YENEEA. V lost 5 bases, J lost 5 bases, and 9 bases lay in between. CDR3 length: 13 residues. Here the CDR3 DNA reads TGTGCCAGCAGCCCCAGCTGGACCGGGGAGCTGTTTTTT. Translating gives CASSPSWTGELFF.

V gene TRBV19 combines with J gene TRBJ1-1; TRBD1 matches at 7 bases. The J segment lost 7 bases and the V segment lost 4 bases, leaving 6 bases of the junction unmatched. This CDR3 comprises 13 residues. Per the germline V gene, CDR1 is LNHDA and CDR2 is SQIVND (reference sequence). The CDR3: CASSSDYRGEAFF. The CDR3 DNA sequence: TGTGCCAGTAGTAGCGACTACAGGGGTGAAGCTTTCTTT.

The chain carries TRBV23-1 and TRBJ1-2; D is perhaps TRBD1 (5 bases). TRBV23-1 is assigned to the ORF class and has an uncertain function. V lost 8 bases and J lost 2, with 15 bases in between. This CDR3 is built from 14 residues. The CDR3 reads CASPQPGVNYGYTF. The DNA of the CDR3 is TGCGCCAGCCCCCAACCGGGGGTAAACTATGGCTACACCTTC.

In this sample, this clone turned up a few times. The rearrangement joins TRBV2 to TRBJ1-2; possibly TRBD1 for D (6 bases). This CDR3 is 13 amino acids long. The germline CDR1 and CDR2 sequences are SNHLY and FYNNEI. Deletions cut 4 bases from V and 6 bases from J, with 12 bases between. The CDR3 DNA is TGTGCCAGCAGTGGGCGGGGGCCGCATGGCTACACCTTC. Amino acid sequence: CASSGRGPHGYTF.

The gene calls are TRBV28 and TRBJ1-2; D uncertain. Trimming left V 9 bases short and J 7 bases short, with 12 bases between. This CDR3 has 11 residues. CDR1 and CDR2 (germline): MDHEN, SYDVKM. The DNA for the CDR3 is TGTGCCAGTTCTTGGGTGGGTGGCTACACCTTC. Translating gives CASSWVGGYTF.

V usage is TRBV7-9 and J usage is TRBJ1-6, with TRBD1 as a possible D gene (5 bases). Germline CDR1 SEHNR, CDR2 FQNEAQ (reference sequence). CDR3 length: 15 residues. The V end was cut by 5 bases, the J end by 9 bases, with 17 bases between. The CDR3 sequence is CASSLSGEGSSPLHF. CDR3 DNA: TGTGCCAGCAGCCTCTCGGGGGAAGGCAGTTCACCCCTCCACTTT.

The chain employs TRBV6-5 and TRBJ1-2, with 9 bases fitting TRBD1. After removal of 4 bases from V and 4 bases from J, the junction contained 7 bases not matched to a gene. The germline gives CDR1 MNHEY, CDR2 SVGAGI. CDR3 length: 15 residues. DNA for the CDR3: TGTGCCAGCAGTTCGGAGCCGGGACAGGGCTATGGCTACACCTTC. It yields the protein CASSSEPGQGYGYTF.

CDR3 sequence reads: CASSLTSGSHGDTQYF. The CDR3 nucleotides are TGTGCCAGCAGCCTAACTAGCGGGAGTCATGGAGATACGCAGTATTTT. The rearrangement joins TRBV3-1 (or the pseudogene TRBV3-2) to TRBJ2-3; 11 bases line up with TRBD2. From germline, CDR1 is LGHDT and CDR2 YNNKEL (reference sequence). This CDR3 is 16 amino acids long. The junction had 8 bases not matched to a gene; V was cut back by 4 bases and J by 5 bases.

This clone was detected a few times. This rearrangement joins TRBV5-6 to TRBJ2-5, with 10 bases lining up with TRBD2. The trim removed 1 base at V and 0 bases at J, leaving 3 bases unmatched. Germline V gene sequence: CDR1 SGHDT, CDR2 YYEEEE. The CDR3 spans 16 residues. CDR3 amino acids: CASSLLAGVHQETQYF. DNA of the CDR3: TGTGCCAGCAGCTTGCTAGCGGGAGTACACCAAGAGACCCAGTACTTC.

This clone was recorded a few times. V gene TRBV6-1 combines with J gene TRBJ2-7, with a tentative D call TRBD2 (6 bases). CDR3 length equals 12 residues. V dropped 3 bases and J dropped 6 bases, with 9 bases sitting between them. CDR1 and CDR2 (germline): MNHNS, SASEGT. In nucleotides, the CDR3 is TGTGCCAGCAGTGAGGAGGGCCTCGAGCAGTACTTC. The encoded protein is CASSEEGLEQYF.

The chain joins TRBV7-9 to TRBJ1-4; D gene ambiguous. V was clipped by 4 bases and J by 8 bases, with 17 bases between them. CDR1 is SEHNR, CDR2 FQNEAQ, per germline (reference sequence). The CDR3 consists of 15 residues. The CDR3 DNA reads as TGTGCCAGCAGCTCCTCGGGCCAAAAGGGCGAAAAACTGTTTTTT. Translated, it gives CASSSSGQKGEKLFF.

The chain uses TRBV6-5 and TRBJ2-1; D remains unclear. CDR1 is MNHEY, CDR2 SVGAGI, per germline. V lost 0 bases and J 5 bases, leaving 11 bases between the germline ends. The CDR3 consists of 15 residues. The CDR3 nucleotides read TGTGCCAGCAGTTACTCGGTTAACTTAGACAATGAGCAGTTCTTC. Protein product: CASSYSVNLDNEQFF.

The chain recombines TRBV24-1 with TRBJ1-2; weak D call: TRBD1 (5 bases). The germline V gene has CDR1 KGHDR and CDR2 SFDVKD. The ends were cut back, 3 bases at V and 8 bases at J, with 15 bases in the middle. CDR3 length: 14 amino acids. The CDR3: CATSDQGREKGYTF. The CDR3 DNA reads TGTGCCACCAGTGATCAGGGAAGGGAGAAGGGCTACACCTTC.

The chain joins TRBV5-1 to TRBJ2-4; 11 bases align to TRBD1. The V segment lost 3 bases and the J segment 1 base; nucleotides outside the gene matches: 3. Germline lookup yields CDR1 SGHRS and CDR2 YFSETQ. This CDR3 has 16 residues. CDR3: CASSSDRGLAKNIQYF. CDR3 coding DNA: TGCGCCAGCAGCTCGGACAGGGGGCTTGCCAAAAACATTCAGTACTTC.

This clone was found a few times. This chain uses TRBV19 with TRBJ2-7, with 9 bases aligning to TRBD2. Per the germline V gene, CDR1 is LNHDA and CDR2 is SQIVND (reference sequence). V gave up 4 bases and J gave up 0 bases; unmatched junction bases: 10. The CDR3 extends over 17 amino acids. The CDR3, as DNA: TGTGCCAGTAGTAAGGGTCTGCTGCGGGGGGGCTCCTACGAGCAGTACTTC. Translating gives CASSKGLLRGGSYEQYF.

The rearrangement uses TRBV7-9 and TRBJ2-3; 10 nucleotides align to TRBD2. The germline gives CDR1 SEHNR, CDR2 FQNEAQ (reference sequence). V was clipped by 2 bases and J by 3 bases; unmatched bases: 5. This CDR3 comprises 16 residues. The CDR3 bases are TGTGCCAGCAGCTTATCTCTAGCGGGAGAAACAGATACGCAGTATTTT. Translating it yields CASSLSLAGETDTQYF.

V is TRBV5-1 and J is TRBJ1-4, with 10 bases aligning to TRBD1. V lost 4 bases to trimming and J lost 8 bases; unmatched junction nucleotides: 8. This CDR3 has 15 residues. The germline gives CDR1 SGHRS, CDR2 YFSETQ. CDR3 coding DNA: TGCGCCAGCAGCCCGGGACAGGGGATGGGCGAAAAACTGTTTTTT. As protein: CASSPGQGMGEKLFF.

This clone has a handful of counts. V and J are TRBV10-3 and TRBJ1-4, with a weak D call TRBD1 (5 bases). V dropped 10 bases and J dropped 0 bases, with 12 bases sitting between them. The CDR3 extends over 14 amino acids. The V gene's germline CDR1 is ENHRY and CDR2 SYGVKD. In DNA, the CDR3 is TGTGCCACCAGGGACGCCGCAACTAATGAAAAACTGTTTTTT. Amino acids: CATRDAATNEKLFF.

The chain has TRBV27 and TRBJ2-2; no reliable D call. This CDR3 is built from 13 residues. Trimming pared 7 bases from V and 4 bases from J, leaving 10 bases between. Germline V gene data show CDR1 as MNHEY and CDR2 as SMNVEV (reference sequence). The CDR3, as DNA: TGTGCCAGCAAAAAAAGTGGCACCGGGGAGCTGTTTTTT. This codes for CASKKSGTGELFF.

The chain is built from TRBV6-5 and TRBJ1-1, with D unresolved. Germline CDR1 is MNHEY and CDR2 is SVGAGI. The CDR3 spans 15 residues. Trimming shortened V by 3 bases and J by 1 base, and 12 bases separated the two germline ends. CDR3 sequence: CASSYSSLSNTEAFF. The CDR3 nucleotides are TGTGCCAGCAGTTATAGTTCTCTCTCGAACACTGAAGCTTTCTTT.

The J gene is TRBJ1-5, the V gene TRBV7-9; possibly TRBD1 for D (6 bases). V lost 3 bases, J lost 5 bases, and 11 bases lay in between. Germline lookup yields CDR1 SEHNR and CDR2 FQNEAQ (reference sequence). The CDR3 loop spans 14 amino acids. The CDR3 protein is CASSFLGADQPQHF. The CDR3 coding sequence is TGTGCCAGCAGCTTTTTGGGGGCTGATCAGCCCCAGCATTTT.

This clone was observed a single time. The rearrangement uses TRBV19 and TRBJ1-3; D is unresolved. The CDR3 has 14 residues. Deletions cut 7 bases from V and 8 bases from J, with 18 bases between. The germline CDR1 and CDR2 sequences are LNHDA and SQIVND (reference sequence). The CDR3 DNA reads TGTGCCAGTAAAGGTACGGAGAAGGCAGACACCATATATTTT. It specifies CASKGTEKADTIYF.

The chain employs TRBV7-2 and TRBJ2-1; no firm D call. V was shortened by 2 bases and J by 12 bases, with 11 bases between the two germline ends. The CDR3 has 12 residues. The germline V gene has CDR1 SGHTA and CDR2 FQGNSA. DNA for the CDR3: TGTGCCAGCAGCTTAATCAGGAAATGGCAGTTCTTC. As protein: CASSLIRKWQFF. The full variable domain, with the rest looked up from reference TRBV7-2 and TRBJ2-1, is GAGVSQSPSNKVTEKGKDVELRCDPISGHTALYWYRQSLGQGLEFLIYFQGNSAPDKSGLPSDRFSAERTGGSVSTLTIQRTQQEDSAVYLCASSLIRKWQFFGPGTRLTVL.

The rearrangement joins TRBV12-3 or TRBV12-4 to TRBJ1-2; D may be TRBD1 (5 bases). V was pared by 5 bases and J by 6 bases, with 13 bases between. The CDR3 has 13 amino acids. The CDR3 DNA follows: TGTGCCAGCAGTCGTAGCAGACAGAATGGCTACACCTTC. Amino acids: CASSRSRQNGYTF.

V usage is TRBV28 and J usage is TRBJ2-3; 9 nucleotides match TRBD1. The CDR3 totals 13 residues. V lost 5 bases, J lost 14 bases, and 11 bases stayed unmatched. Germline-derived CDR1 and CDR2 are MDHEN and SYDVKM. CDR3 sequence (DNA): TGTGCCAGCAGTGGGACAGGGATCCCCAGTACGTATTTT. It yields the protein CASSGTGIPSTYF.

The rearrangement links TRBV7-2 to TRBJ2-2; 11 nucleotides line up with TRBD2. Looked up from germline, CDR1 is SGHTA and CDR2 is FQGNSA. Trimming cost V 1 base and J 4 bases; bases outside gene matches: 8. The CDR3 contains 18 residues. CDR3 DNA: TGTGCCAGCAGCTTAGAGTCTAGCGGGGGGCCCGGCACCGGGGAGCTGTTTTTT. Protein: CASSLESSGGPGTGELFF.

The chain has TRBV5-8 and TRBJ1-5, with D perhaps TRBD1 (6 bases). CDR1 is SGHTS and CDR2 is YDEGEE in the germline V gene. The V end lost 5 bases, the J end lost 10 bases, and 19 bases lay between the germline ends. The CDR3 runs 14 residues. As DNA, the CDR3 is TGTGCCAGCAGGACCCGGGACACCATGCGACCCCAGCATTTT. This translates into CASRTRDTMRPQHF.

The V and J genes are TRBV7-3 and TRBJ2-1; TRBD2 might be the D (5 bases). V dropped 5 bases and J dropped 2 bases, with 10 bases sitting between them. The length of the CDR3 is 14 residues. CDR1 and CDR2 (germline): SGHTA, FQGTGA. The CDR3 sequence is CASSPPGAYNEQFF. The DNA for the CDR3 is TGTGCCAGCAGCCCCCCCGGGGCCTACAATGAGCAGTTCTTC.

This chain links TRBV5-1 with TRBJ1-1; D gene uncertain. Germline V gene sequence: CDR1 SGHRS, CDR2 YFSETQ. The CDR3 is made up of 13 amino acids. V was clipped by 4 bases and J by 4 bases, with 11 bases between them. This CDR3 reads CASSPSLLTEAFF. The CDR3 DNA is TGCGCCAGCAGCCCGAGCCTTCTCACTGAAGCTTTCTTT.

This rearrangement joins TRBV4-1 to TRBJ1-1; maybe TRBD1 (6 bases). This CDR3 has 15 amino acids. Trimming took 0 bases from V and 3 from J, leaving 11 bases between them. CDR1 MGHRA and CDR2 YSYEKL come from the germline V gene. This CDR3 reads CASSQDRRGDTEAFF. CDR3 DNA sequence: TGCGCCAGCAGCCAAGATCGGAGGGGGGACACTGAAGCTTTCTTT.

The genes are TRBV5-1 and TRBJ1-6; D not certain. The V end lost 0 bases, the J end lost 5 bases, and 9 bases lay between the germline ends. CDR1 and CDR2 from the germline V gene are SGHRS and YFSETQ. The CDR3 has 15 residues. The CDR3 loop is CASSLDAGNNSPLHF. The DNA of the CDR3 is TGCGCCAGCAGCTTGGATGCGGGGAATAATTCACCCCTCCACTTT.